One T cell receptor beta chain is described in this entry. Its recognized antigen is unknown. No base qualities exist here, and no much larger clone lies one base off it. This sample was included in a study of blood T cell repertoires in COVID-19 (dated by TCRdb to 2018 to 2020). Background on the whole study: Samples covering the acute and convalescent phases of COVID-19 were provided by collaborators in the United States, Italy and Spain. The material from the prospective study consisted of cDNA or gDNA derived from T cells, B-cell-depleted T cells, or PBMCs. The dataset comprised deeply sampled blood TCRbeta repertoires from subjects exposed to, actively infected with, or recovered from COVID-19. The repertoires were released in a freely available public database meant as a resource for research on the immune response to SARS-CoV-2. The samples were drawn from the first 160 participants of the ongoing ImmuneRACE study and from 950 to 1,500 subjects provided by 6 global collaborators. A de-identified subject ID, COVID-19 status, age in years and sex were almost always included in the sample metadata. Where available, HLA class I and class II types were obtained from metadata supplied by the sample provider rather than from assay-based typing.

The immunoSEQ Assay, a bias-controlled multiplex PCR, was used to amplify TCRbeta CDR3 regions from genomic DNA. Regarding the original processing steps: The number of nucleated cells in each sample was estimated by amplification of reference gene primers within the assay. Sequence reads were collapsed and filtered to measure the absolute abundance of every unique TCRbeta CDR3 rearrangement. For each sample, productive Simpson clonality was calculated as the square root of Simpson's diversity index across productive rearrangements. The source is immuneACCESS, and TCRdb retained only in-frame sequences with V and J called. Part of the clones is not carried over; for the studies checked, unresolved V genes explain less than half of this, and the remainder is unexplained. The V and J calls and the clone size are those of that table, but D and trimming were determined from the DNA. The sample table contains around 170,000 clones; only one count was recorded for 70% to 90% of them. The ten largest clones capture about 4.1% of the sample.

Between the V and J ends, shortened by 6 bases and 8 bases respectively, the junction contains 19 bases. The CDR3 covers 14 residues, taking in both the cysteine and the phenylalanine. Only the CDR3 portion is preserved as DNA: 42 bases, with reading frame beginning at the first base. The germline V gene specifies MDHEN as CDR1 and SYDVKM as CDR2. The collaborating institutions used their own protocols to collect whole blood in K2EDTA tubes. For TCRbeta analysis, collaborators shipped samples as frozen whole blood, isolated PBMCs, or DNA extracted from either of those sample types. Overall results and qualifications from the work: The amount of clinical and demographic metadata varied by source and participant and was provided uncurated.

Sample: peripheral blood. Rearrangement joined TRBV28 to TRBJ1-2, with TRBD1 perhaps the D gene, on 6 matching bases. This TCR was sampled from a woman in her twenties or thirties with acute or convalescent COVID-19. The CDR3 in this case is CASRPTGKRGGYTF. Read as DNA, the sequence is TGTGCCAGCAGACCCACAGGGAAACGGGGCGGCTACACCTTC.